The 22 T cell receptor beta chains presented below share a single source sample, sequenced in a study of blood T cell repertoires in COVID-19. Sequenced by immunoSEQ multiplex PCR; TCRdb stores in-frame clones only, minus some. Of around 57,000 clones in the sample, 79% were seen once. The specimen sequenced was peripheral blood. The source is a woman aged 70-85 years with acute or convalescent COVID-19.

CDR3 coding DNA: TGTGCCAGCAAGCAGGACAGGTCTGACACTGAAGCTTTCTTT. This encodes CASKQDRSDTEAFF. The genes are TRBV27 and TRBJ1-1, with 7 bases that match TRBD1. Germline-derived CDR1 and CDR2 are MNHEY and SMNVEV (reference sequence). The CDR3 consists of 14 residues. The J segment lost 3 bases and the V segment lost 7 bases, leaving 8 bases of the junction unmatched.

The V call is TRBV9, the J call TRBJ2-3; 14 bases match TRBD2. V was pared by 6 bases and J by 1 base, with 4 bases of the junction left unmatched. This CDR3 is built from 16 residues. Germline V lookup: CDR1 SGDLS, CDR2 YYNGEE. The CDR3 loop is CASTSGLAGGTDTQYF. The DNA for the CDR3 is TGTGCCAGCACCTCGGGACTAGCGGGGGGCACAGATACGCAGTATTTT.

V usage is TRBV5-1 and J usage is TRBJ1-5, with 7 bases fitting TRBD1. The CDR3 loop spans 14 amino acids. Trimming took 2 bases from V and 4 from J; bases not matched to a gene: 3. Germline assignment: CDR1 SGHRS and CDR2 YFSETQ. The CDR3 DNA sequence: TGCGCCAGCAGCTTAGGGACAGCGAATCAGCCCCAGCATTTT. It encodes CASSLGTANQPQHF. The full variable domain, its missing parts supplied by reference TRBV5-1 and TRBJ1-5, is KAGVTQTPRYLIKTRGQQVTLSCSPISGHRSVSWYQQTPGQGLQFLFEYFSETQRNKGNFPGRFSGRQFSNSRSEMNVSTLELGDSALYLCASSLGTANQPQHFGDGTRLSIL.

This chain connects TRBV9 to TRBJ2-3, with TRBD2 matching 14 bases. Germline V CDR1 and CDR2: SGDLS, YYNGEE. The V and J ends lost 5 bases and 4 bases, in that order; junction bases with no gene match: 6. CDR3 length equals 16 residues. CDR3 sequence (DNA): TGTGCCAGCAGTGCCGGACTAGCGGGGGGCGCAGATACGCAGTATTTT. As protein: CASSAGLAGGADTQYF.

The CDR3 is CASSHPGLAGGPNNNEQFF. Written as DNA, the CDR3 is TGCGCCAGCAGCCATCCTGGACTAGCGGGGGGCCCCAATAACAATGAGCAGTTCTTC. The rearrangement uses TRBV4-1 and TRBJ2-1; 14 positions match TRBD2. Looked up from germline, CDR1 is MGHRA and CDR2 is YSYEKL. There are 19 residues in the CDR3. V lost 3 bases, J lost 5 bases, and 12 bases stayed unmatched.

The chain joins TRBV3-1 (or the pseudogene TRBV3-2) to TRBJ2-3; a possible D gene is TRBD2 (6 bases). Trimming pared 4 bases from V and 4 bases from J, leaving 15 bases between. The CDR3 length is 15 residues. Germline-derived CDR1 and CDR2 are LGHDT and YNNKEL (reference sequence). CDR3 amino acids: CASSPRDSRADTQYF. For the CDR3, the DNA is TGTGCCAGCAGCCCCCGGGACTCAAGGGCAGATACGCAGTATTTT.

The chain is built from TRBV20-1 and TRBJ2-5, with a tentative D call TRBD1 (5 bases). The CDR3 spans 14 residues. The germline CDR1 and CDR2 sequences are DFQATT and SNEGSKA (reference sequence). Trimming pared 3 bases from V and 5 bases from J, leaving 16 bases between. CDR3 sequence: CSASVQGLMETQYF. DNA of the CDR3: TGCAGTGCTAGTGTGCAGGGTTTGATGGAGACCCAGTACTTC.

This clone was seen a handful of times. The V gene is TRBV7-3, the J gene TRBJ2-3; TRBD1 is a possible D gene (6 bases). Germline CDR1 reads SGHTA; CDR2 reads FQGTGA. V was cut by 3 bases and J by 6 bases, with 13 bases left in between. The CDR3 extends over 14 amino acids. The CDR3 region is CASSFRDQGDTQYF. DNA for the CDR3: TGTGCCAGCAGCTTCCGGGACCAGGGGGATACGCAGTATTTT.

This sequence joins TRBV2 and TRBJ2-3; tentative D call: TRBD1 (6 bases). Germline CDR1 and CDR2: SNHLY and FYNNEI. The V and J ends lost 6 bases and 1 base respectively, with 23 bases between them. CDR3 length: 18 residues. In DNA, the CDR3 is TGTGCCAGCAGACTAGGGTGGGGGACACCTTTGGGCACAGATACGCAGTATTTT. Translation: CASRLGWGTPLGTDTQYF.

A single count supports this clone. The chain carries TRBV5-1 and TRBJ2-5; maybe TRBD2 (6 bases). Trimming cost V 5 bases and J 5 bases, with 22 bases left between them. Germline CDR1 reads SGHRS; CDR2 reads YFSETQ. CDR3 size: 16 residues. CDR3 sequence (DNA): TGCGCCAGCAGGGACCAGGGACTCCTAGGGAGTGAGACCCAGTACTTC. Translation: CASRDQGLLGSETQYF.

V is TRBV28 and J is TRBJ1-2, with TRBD1 identical over 8 bases. CDR1 is MDHEN, CDR2 SYDVKM, per germline. The length of the CDR3 is 14 residues. The trim removed 9 bases at V and 0 bases at J, leaving 6 bases unmatched. The CDR3 DNA follows: TGTGCCAGTAAACAGGGGGGTGCTAACTATGGCTACACCTTC. Its protein product is CASKQGGANYGYTF.

The chain couples TRBV13 to TRBJ2-2; perhaps TRBD1 as D (6 bases). Trimming left V 4 bases short and J 7 bases short, with 10 bases between. Germline V lookup: CDR1 PRHDT, CDR2 FYEKMQ (reference sequence). This CDR3 has 13 amino acids. The CDR3 sequence is CASSSHRVGELFF. DNA for the CDR3: TGTGCCAGCAGCTCGCACAGGGTCGGGGAGCTGTTTTTT.

A single count supports this clone. This chain connects TRBV4-1 to TRBJ2-5; 10 bases are a match to TRBD2. The CDR3 is made up of 15 amino acids. The junction had 6 bases not matched to a gene; V was cut back by 4 bases and J by 4 bases. Germline lookup yields CDR1 MGHRA and CDR2 YSYEKL. The CDR3 here is CASSRSGGPGETQYF. The CDR3 region has the DNA TGCGCCAGCAGCCGTAGCGGGGGGCCGGGAGAGACCCAGTACTTC.

The chain has TRBV5-1 and TRBJ1-2; maybe TRBD1 (6 bases). Trimming left V 4 bases short and J 4 bases short, with 14 bases between. The CDR3 contains 14 residues. Looked up from germline, CDR1 is SGHRS and CDR2 is YFSETQ. In DNA, the CDR3 is TGCGCCAGCAGCCCTGGGGCAGGGGCCTATGGCTACACCTTC. Translating gives CASSPGAGAYGYTF.

For the CDR3, the DNA is TGTGCCAGCAGTTTTTGGCCAGGGGGCAATTACGAGCAGTACTTC. Amino acids: CASSFWPGGNYEQYF. The V call is TRBV28, the J call TRBJ2-7, with 8 bases matching TRBD1. The CDR3 length is 15 residues. Germline-derived CDR1 and CDR2 are MDHEN and SYDVKM. The ends lost 3 bases at V and 4 bases at J; junction bases unmatched: 8.

The chain recombines TRBV30 with TRBJ1-1; 7 bases are a match to TRBD1. V lost 0 bases to trimming and J lost 4 bases; unmatched junction nucleotides: 5. CDR3 length equals 14 residues. Germline loops: CDR1 GTSNPN, CDR2 SVGIG (reference sequence). CDR3: CAWSVGQVATEAFF. The CDR3 coding sequence is TGTGCCTGGAGTGTCGGACAGGTTGCCACTGAAGCTTTCTTT.

V usage is TRBV9 and J usage is TRBJ2-3; D uncertain. Germline CDR1 SGDLS, CDR2 YYNGEE. V was clipped by 1 base and J by 3 bases, with 9 bases between them. The CDR3 runs to 14 residues. CDR3 DNA sequence: TGTGCCAGCAGCGTATTAACAGTGACAGATACGCAGTATTTT. Its protein is CASSVLTVTDTQYF.

As DNA, the CDR3 is TGCGCCAGCAGCTCGGGGGGTTTGGAGACCCAGTACTTC. It translates to CASSSGGLETQYF. The chain couples TRBV5-1 to TRBJ2-5; 7 bases line up with TRBD2. The CDR3 is 13 residues long. V trimming: 3 bases; J trimming: 5 bases; junction bases outside the gene matches: 4. Germline CDR1 is SGHRS and CDR2 is YFSETQ. The whole variable domain, filled in from reference TRBV5-1 and TRBJ2-5, reads KAGVTQTPRYLIKTRGQQVTLSCSPISGHRSVSWYQQTPGQGLQFLFEYFSETQRNKGNFPGRFSGRQFSNSRSEMNVSTLELGDSALYLCASSSGGLETQYFGPGTRLLVL.

The sample holds one count of this clone. The CDR3 region has the DNA TGTGCCAGCAGAGGGGCGAATGGGGATACGCAGTATTTT. Its translation is CASRGANGDTQYF. This chain uses TRBV6-5 with TRBJ2-3; D perhaps matches TRBD1 (5 bases). Germline V gene sequence: CDR1 MNHEY, CDR2 SVGAGI. Trimming cost V 6 bases and J 6 bases, with 13 bases left between them. CDR3 length equals 13 residues.

The chain uses TRBV28 and TRBJ2-7; D is possibly TRBD1 (6 bases). The germline V gene has CDR1 MDHEN and CDR2 SYDVKM. This CDR3 comprises 14 residues. V shed 3 bases and J shed 2 bases, with 11 bases lying between them. The CDR3 nucleotides read TGTGCCAGCAGTTTTCAGGGGTTCGCCTACGAGCAGTACTTC. This sequence encodes CASSFQGFAYEQYF.

This clone was picked up one time. The chain uses TRBV11-3 and TRBJ2-7; D might be TRBD1 (6 bases). Per the germline V gene, CDR1 is SGHNT and CDR2 is YENEEA. Trimming took 5 bases from V and 2 from J, leaving 13 bases between them. CDR3 length equals 14 residues. The CDR3 loop is CASSRRDTAYEQYF. The CDR3 DNA follows: TGTGCCAGCAGCCGCCGGGACACGGCCTACGAGCAGTACTTC.

This chain connects TRBV6-2 or TRBV6-3 to TRBJ1-6, with D unclear. CDR1 is MNHEY, CDR2 SVGEGT, per germline. V was pared by 5 bases and J by 8 bases, with 16 bases between. This CDR3 has 15 residues. CDR3 sequence: CASSTKMSLDSPLHF. The CDR3 region has the DNA TGTGCCAGCAGTACCAAAATGAGTCTAGATTCACCCCTCCACTTT.